This T cell receptor beta chain originates from a study of blood T cell repertoires in COVID-19. Background on the study: Material from acute and convalescent COVID-19 was sourced from the United States, Italy and Spain. T cells, B-cell-depleted T cells, or PBMCs provided the cDNA or gDNA that served as material.

This clone has only one observation. The CDR3 sequence is 18 residues long. J gave up 0 bases and V 4 bases, and 11 bases lay outside the gene matches. The germline V gene has CDR1 MDHEN and CDR2 SYDVKM. As originally analysed: Estimated nucleated cell counts came from reference gene primer amplification. Generated by immunoSEQ multiplex PCR, the TCRdb table keeps only in-frame clones and is missing some. That table is the source of V, J and clone size, and D and trimming were worked out from the DNA. The sample contains about 150,000 clones, 91% of which appear only once. The sequenced sample was peripheral blood. This TCR was recovered from a man aged 50 or older with acute or convalescent COVID-19. The chain recombines TRBV28 with TRBJ2-1, with 8 bases lining up with TRBD2. The DNA of the CDR3 is TGTGCCAGCAGTTGGAGTCCGGGACTAGGGAGCTCCTACAATGAGCAGTTCTTC. Its translation: CASSWSPGLGSSYNEQFF.